This TCR beta chain appears in the sequencing data of a study of human T cells and chemical hapten exposure. Study results and caveats: Each of the donors had alopecia, so their immune responses may not resemble those of healthy people.

Documented time point: patch test 1, 2 weeks after DPC sensitization. Specified treatment: therapeutic diphenylcyclopropenone sensitization with weekly scalp DPC. Turning to this clonotype: Its antigen is unidentified.

TCRdb redid the calling of the RACE reads with MiXCR, one entry per CDR3 protein. The sample lists tens of thousands of distinct CDR3 sequences, about 11% occurring once. CDR1 and CDR2 (germline): LNHDA, SQIVND (reference sequence). This CDR3 has 21 amino acids. Trimming at V came to 0 bases and at J to 0 bases, leaving 14 bases not matched to a gene. The chain links TRBV19 to TRBJ2-1; 10 nucleotides match TRBD2. This receptor was taken from a middle-aged man with alopecia areata. Some clones in this sample may be carry-over from other donors' samples. The sample was whole blood, taken in connection with sensitization to the hapten diphenylcyclopropenone (DPC). In DNA form, the CDR3 reads TGTGCCAGTAGTATAGAGTGGGGGCTAGCGGGAGTGAAGCTCTCCTACAATGAGCAGTTCTTC. As protein: CASSIEWGLAGVKLSYNEQFF.